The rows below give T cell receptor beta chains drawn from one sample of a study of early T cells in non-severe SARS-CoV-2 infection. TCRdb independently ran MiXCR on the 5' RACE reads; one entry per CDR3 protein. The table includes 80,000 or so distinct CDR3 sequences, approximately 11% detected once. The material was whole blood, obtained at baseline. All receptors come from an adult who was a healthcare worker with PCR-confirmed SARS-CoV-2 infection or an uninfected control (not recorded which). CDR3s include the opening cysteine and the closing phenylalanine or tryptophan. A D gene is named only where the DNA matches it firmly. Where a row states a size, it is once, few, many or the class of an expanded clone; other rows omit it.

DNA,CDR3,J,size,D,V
TGCGCCAGCAGCCAAGAAGATGAGCAGTTCTTC,CASSQEDEQFF,TRBJ2-1,few,NA,TRBV4-1
TGTGCCAGCAGTTCGGTAAAAGAGACCCAGTACTTC,CASSSVKETQYF,TRBJ2-5,many,NA,TRBV12-3/TRBV12-4
TGTGCCAGCAGTCCTAGCGGGGTGCCAGATACGCAGTATTTT,CASSPSGVPDTQYF,TRBJ2-3,NA,TRBD2,TRBV12-3/TRBV12-4
TGTGCCAGCAGCTTAACCGGGGGGAGCACAGATACGCAGTATTTT,CASSLTGGSTDTQYF,TRBJ2-3,NA,TRBD2,TRBV7-7
TGCAGCGTTTGGGGGGGGGCCCAGTACTTC,CSVWGGAQYF,TRBJ2-5,few,TRBD2,TRBV29-1
TGTGCCAGCAGCTTAGCGGGAACAGCCACCGGGGAGCTGTTTTTT,CASSLAGTATGELFF,TRBJ2-2,NA,NA,TRBV7-8
TGTGCCAGCTCTCCTGAGGTCGGGTTTGGCTACACCTTC,CASSPEVGFGYTF,TRBJ1-2,NA,NA,TRBV28
TGTGCCAGCAGCACAAACATTGGACACTCCTACGAGCAGTACTTC,CASSTNIGHSYEQYF,TRBJ2-7,few,NA,TRBV7-6
TGTGCCAGCAGCTCGAGCACCGGGGAGCTGTTTTTT,CASSSSTGELFF,TRBJ2-2,many,NA,TRBV7-9
TGTGCCAGCAGCTTCGGACAGGGAAACGAGCCCCAGCATTTT,CASSFGQGNEPQHF,TRBJ1-5,NA,TRBD1,TRBV5-8
TGCGCCAGCAGCCAAGATGCAGGGAGAAGCAATCAGCCCCAGCATTTT,CASSQDAGRSNQPQHF,TRBJ1-5,many,NA,TRBV4-1
TGTGCCAGCAGTGAAGTCCCAACAGGGCGCGCAGATACGCAGTATTTT,CASSEVPTGRADTQYF,TRBJ2-3,NA,NA,TRBV6-1
TGTGCCAGCAGGGATCAGGGAATCGGATCCGGGGAGCTGTTTTTT,CASRDQGIGSGELFF,TRBJ2-2,NA,NA,TRBV12-3/TRBV12-4
TGTGCCAGCAGCTCCAGGGGGCAGAATGAAAAACTGTTTTTT,CASSSRGQNEKLFF,TRBJ1-4,many,TRBD1,TRBV7-9
TGTGCCTCCGCCACTGGACTACAAGAGACCCAGTACTTC,CASATGLQETQYF,TRBJ2-5,NA,NA,TRBV3-1
TGTGCCAGCAGGCTTTTGGGGAGTTCACCCTACGAGCAGTACTTC,CASRLLGSSPYEQYF,TRBJ2-7,many,NA,TRBV7-8
TGTGCCAGCAGCAACAGTGTCTCCTACGAGCAGTACTTC,CASSNSVSYEQYF,TRBJ2-7,once,NA,TRBV6-1
TGTGCCAGCAGCTGGACAGGGGGGGCCTACGAGCAGTACTTC,CASSWTGGAYEQYF,TRBJ2-7,NA,TRBD1,TRBV28
TGTGCCAGCAGCTGGACTAGTAGTGAGCAGTTCTTC,CASSWTSSEQFF,TRBJ2-1,NA,TRBD2,TRBV7-6
TGTGCCAGCTCACTCGCCGGGACAGGGAGCAATCAGCCCCAGCATTTT,CASSLAGTGSNQPQHF,TRBJ1-5,few,TRBD1,TRBV18
TGTGCCAGCAGTGTTGGGCGCACAGATACGCAGTATTTT,CASSVGRTDTQYF,TRBJ2-3,NA,NA,TRBV6-4
TGCAGCGTTGGGGTTACCTACAATGAGCAGTTCTTC,CSVGVTYNEQFF,TRBJ2-1,few,NA,TRBV29-1
TGTGCCACCGGACAACAGGGCCCACCGGACGGACAGCCCCAGCATTTT,CATGQQGPPDGQPQHF,TRBJ1-5,NA,NA,TRBV7-9
TGCGCCAGCAGCCAAGAAATAGCCATGGGCACAGATACGCAGTATTTT,CASSQEIAMGTDTQYF,TRBJ2-3,many,NA,TRBV4-3
TGTGCCAGCAGCTCCTTAGAGGGAAGCTCTGGGGCCAACGTCCTGACTTTC,CASSSLEGSSGANVLTF,TRBJ2-6,many,NA,TRBV7-6
TGCAGCGGTAAACAGGGGACGAACACTGAAGCTTTCTTT,CSGKQGTNTEAFF,TRBJ1-1,NA,TRBD1,TRBV29-1
TGTGCCAGCAGCTTATTGACTAGCGCCGGGACCCAGTACTTC,CASSLLTSAGTQYF,TRBJ2-5,few,TRBD2,TRBV11-1
TGTGCCAGCAGCCCTACAGGGTCGAGGGAGACCCAGTACTTC,CASSPTGSRETQYF,TRBJ2-5,many,NA,TRBV7-8
TGTGCCAGCAGCTTCAGGGTGGGGTCCTACAATGAGCAGTTCTTC,CASSFRVGSYNEQFF,TRBJ2-1,many,NA,TRBV5-4